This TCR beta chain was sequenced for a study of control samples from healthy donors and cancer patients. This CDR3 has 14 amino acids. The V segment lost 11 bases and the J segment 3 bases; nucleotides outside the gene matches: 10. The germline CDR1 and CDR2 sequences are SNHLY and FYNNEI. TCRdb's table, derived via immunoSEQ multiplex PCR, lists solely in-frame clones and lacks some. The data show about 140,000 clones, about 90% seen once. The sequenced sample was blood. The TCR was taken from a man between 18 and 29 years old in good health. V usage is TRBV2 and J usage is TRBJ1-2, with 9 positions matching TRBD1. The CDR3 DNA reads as TGTGCCGTTCTCCGGGACAGGGAGGACTATGGCTACACCTTC. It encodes CAVLRDREDYGYTF.